Following are 20 T cell receptor beta chains from one sample sequenced in a study of cytomegalovirus exposure and HLA in healthy donors. In the PCR, 60 Vbeta and 13 Jbeta primers were used. Method: immunoSEQ multiplex PCR; TCRdb's copy keeps in-frame clones and lacks some. The sample lists around 190,000 clones; about 86% were seen once. The sequenced material came from PBMCs. These TCRs come from a man aged 40-49 years in good health and CMV-seropositive.

J is TRBJ2-3 and V is TRBV2; 7 nucleotides agree with TRBD1. Germline V gene sequence: CDR1 SNHLY, CDR2 FYNNEI. With 1 base clipped from V and 6 bases from J, the junction kept 4 bases outside the gene matches. This CDR3 has 14 amino acids. CDR3 amino acids: CASSEDRGADTQYF. The DNA for the CDR3 is TGTGCCAGCAGTGAAGACAGGGGCGCGGATACGCAGTATTTT.

This clone has only one observation. J is TRBJ1-1 and V is TRBV6-1, with D maybe TRBD1 (5 bases). Trimming pared 4 bases from V and 0 bases from J, leaving 15 bases between. The germline V gene encodes CDR1 MNHNS and CDR2 SASEGT. The CDR3 runs to 16 residues. The CDR3: CASSVPAGRVNTEAFF. The CDR3 coding sequence is TGTGCCAGCAGTGTTCCGGCAGGGAGGGTGAACACTGAAGCTTTCTTT.

The chain combines TRBV29-1 with TRBJ1-1, with a weak D call TRBD1 (6 bases). Looked up from germline, CDR1 is SQVTM and CDR2 is ANQGSEA. V was clipped by 7 bases and J by 2 bases, with 23 bases between them. This CDR3 spans 16 amino acids. CDR3 in DNA: TGCAGCGGCCGACCCACAGGGCTAGGGAGAAACACTGAAGCTTTCTTT. It codes for CSGRPTGLGRNTEAFF.

This sequence joins TRBV6-5 and TRBJ2-1; maybe TRBD2 (6 bases). Germline values: CDR1 MNHEY, CDR2 SVGAGI. V gave up 7 bases and J gave up 4 bases, with 14 bases separating them. This CDR3 has 14 amino acids. CDR3: CASKGGTGYNEQFF. The DNA of the CDR3 is TGTGCCAGCAAAGGCGGGACGGGTTACAATGAGCAGTTCTTC.

The chain links TRBV27 to TRBJ2-1, with 10 bases fitting TRBD2. The V and J ends lost 0 bases and 8 bases, in that order; junction bases with no gene match: 4. Per germline, CDR1 MNHEY and CDR2 SMNVEV (reference sequence). The CDR3 has 15 amino acids. This chain's CDR3 is CASSLSSGGKYEQFF. The CDR3 nucleotides read TGTGCCAGCAGTTTATCTAGCGGGGGGAAATATGAGCAGTTCTTC.

This clone has just one count. The rearrangement uses TRBV5-4 and TRBJ2-3; 10 bases map to TRBD2. The V gene's germline CDR1 is SGHNT and CDR2 YYREEE (reference sequence). Unmatched junction bases numbered 10, after V lost 4 bases and J lost 8 bases. The CDR3 has 15 residues. The CDR3 reads CASSLGLAGEGTQYF. CDR3 nucleotide sequence: TGTGCCAGCAGCCTTGGGCTAGCGGGAGAAGGTACGCAGTATTTT.

The chain uses TRBV12-5 and TRBJ2-3, with TRBD1 identical over 7 bases. CDR1 is LGHNT, CDR2 FRNRAP, per germline. V was pared by 6 bases and J by 10 bases, with 4 bases of the junction left unmatched. The CDR3 covers 11 residues. This CDR3 is CASGLTGAQYF. CDR3 nucleotides: TGTGCTAGTGGACTTACAGGGGCGCAGTATTTT.

The gene calls are TRBV7-2 and TRBJ2-7, with 9 bases identical to TRBD1. V dropped 2 bases and J dropped 2; count of bases not matched to a gene: 4. This CDR3 is 15 amino acids long. Germline CDR1 and CDR2: SGHTA and FQGNSA. CDR3 region: CASSLIQGAPYEQYF. CDR3 bases: TGTGCCAGCAGCTTAATACAGGGGGCCCCCTACGAGCAGTACTTC.

The chain joins TRBV15 to TRBJ2-1; tentatively, D is TRBD2 (5 bases). Germline assignment: CDR1 LNHNV and CDR2 YYDKDF (reference sequence). Trimming took 0 bases from V and 4 from J, leaving 10 bases between them. This CDR3 is 15 amino acids long. In DNA, the CDR3 is TGTGCCACCAGCAGAGATAGAGGACTTTACAATGAGCAGTTCTTC. Translating gives CATSRDRGLYNEQFF.

This sequence joins TRBV10-1 and TRBJ2-3; possibly TRBD2 for D (5 bases). There are 14 residues in the CDR3. V was shortened by 3 bases and J by 2 bases, with 9 bases between the two germline ends. Germline CDR1 is WNHNN and CDR2 is SYGVQD (reference sequence). CDR3 nucleotide sequence: TGCGCCAGCAGTGATTCGGGATCCACAGATACGCAGTATTTT. This translates into CASSDSGSTDTQYF.

The chain employs TRBV19 and TRBJ1-5, with D maybe TRBD1 (5 bases). This CDR3 comprises 14 residues. Germline V gene lookup returns CDR1 LNHDA and CDR2 SQIVND (reference sequence). Trimming took off 4 bases at V and 3 bases at J, with 10 bases between the two ends. DNA for the CDR3: TGTGCCAGTAGTACCCGGGACTTCAATCAGCCCCAGCATTTT. It translates to CASSTRDFNQPQHF.

This chain connects TRBV2 to TRBJ1-2, with D possibly matching TRBD1 (6 bases). Deletions cut 4 bases from V and 0 bases from J, with 18 bases between. Germline-derived CDR1 and CDR2 are SNHLY and FYNNEI. The CDR3 loop spans 17 amino acids. CDR3 nucleotide sequence: TGTGCCAGCAGTGGGTGGGGAGACAGGCGGGCTAACTATGGCTACACCTTC. This encodes CASSGWGDRRANYGYTF.

V is TRBV25-1 and J is TRBJ1-2, with D possibly being TRBD1 (6 bases). Between the trimmed V and J ends, which lost 4 bases and 8 bases, there was a span of 14 bases. The length of the CDR3 is 13 residues. CDR1 and CDR2 from the germline V gene are MGHDK and SYGVNS. In DNA, the CDR3 is TGTGCCAGCAGTGTGGGGGCAGGTTTCGGCTACACCTTC. It specifies CASSVGAGFGYTF.

The chain links TRBV6-1 to TRBJ2-6; D not certain. The CDR3 loop spans 14 amino acids. The V and J ends lost 7 bases and 0 bases respectively, with 7 bases between them. Germline V gene sequence: CDR1 MNHNS, CDR2 SASEGT. CDR3 protein: CASNPVSGANVLTF. The DNA of the CDR3 is TGTGCCAGCAATCCAGTCTCTGGGGCCAACGTCCTGACTTTC.

The V and J genes are TRBV29-1 and TRBJ1-5; TRBD1 is a possible D gene (5 bases). V lost 8 bases and J 3 bases, leaving 11 bases between the germline ends. Germline V gene lookup returns CDR1 SQVTM and CDR2 ANQGSEA. CDR3 length: 12 amino acids. CDR3 nucleotide sequence: TGCAGCACGGGGGGTGCCAATCAGCCCCAGCATTTT. Protein product: CSTGGANQPQHF.

The chain has TRBV15 and TRBJ1-2; tentative D call: TRBD1 (5 bases). The CDR3 runs 12 residues. Trimming shortened V by 5 bases and J by 6 bases, and 10 bases separated the two germline ends. Germline loops: CDR1 LNHNV, CDR2 YYDKDF (reference sequence). CDR3 amino acids: CATSEAGHGYTF. CDR3 nucleotide sequence: TGTGCCACCAGCGAGGCAGGGCATGGCTACACCTTC.

The chain recombines TRBV7-8 with TRBJ2-3; the match to TRBD2 covers 9 bases. Germline V lookup: CDR1 SGHVS, CDR2 FQNEAQ. Unmatched junction bases numbered 2, after V lost 2 bases and J lost 2 bases. This CDR3 is built from 15 residues. For the CDR3, the DNA is TGTGCCAGCAGCTTACTAGCGGGACTCACAGATACGCAGTATTTT. It yields the protein CASSLLAGLTDTQYF.

This clone was detected a few times. The genes are TRBV6-5 and TRBJ2-7; possibly TRBD1 for D (5 bases). The V gene lost 8 bases and the J gene lost 8 bases, with 22 bases spanning the gap. This CDR3 is built from 14 residues. Looked up from germline, CDR1 is MNHEY and CDR2 is SVGAGI. The CDR3 sequence is CASSSGSSDRQQYF. DNA of the CDR3: TGTGCCAGCTCGTCAGGGTCTTCGGACCGACAGCAGTACTTC.

This clone appeared a few times. This chain joins TRBV2 and TRBJ2-7; 10 bases are shared with TRBD1. The length of the CDR3 is 12 residues. V lost 10 bases to trimming and J lost 2 bases; unmatched junction nucleotides: 2. The germline V gene has CDR1 SNHLY and CDR2 FYNNEI. The CDR3, as DNA: TGTGCCACAGGGACAGGGGCCTACGAGCAGTACTTC. It encodes CATGTGAYEQYF.

The CDR3 sequence: CASSLSPGQDYEQYF. CDR3 coding DNA: TGTGCCAGCAGCCTAAGCCCGGGACAGGACTACGAGCAGTACTTC. The chain carries TRBV6-1 and TRBJ2-7; 8 positions agree with TRBD1. CDR1 and CDR2 from the germline V gene are MNHNS and SASEGT. The trim removed 6 bases at V and 3 bases at J, leaving 10 bases unmatched. This CDR3 spans 15 amino acids.